Sequencing of this T cell receptor beta chain was carried out in a study of Graves' ophthalmopathy and Graves' hyperthyroidism. V was pared by 6 bases and J by 4 bases, with 10 bases between. CDR1 and CDR2 (germline): MNHNY, SVGAGI (reference sequence). The CDR3 totals 14 residues. Study observations and caveats: Classification of ophthalmopathy versus stable hyperthyroidism by a 13-signature model yielded 85% to 90% sensitivity and just under 83% specificity.

The sequenced template was RNA, covering the TCR beta CDR3 region. First-round RT-PCR relied on HTBI primers, and a second-round multiplex PCR came next. TCRdb fed the multiplex PCR reads into MiXCR, producing one record per CDR3 protein. The sample consists of 650,000 to 900,000 distinct CDR3 sequences, approximately 40% of them appearing once. Details on this clonotype: As yet, its antigen is unknown.

This receptor was identified in an adult man with Graves' ophthalmopathy. The chain recombines TRBV6-6 with TRBJ2-6, with D possibly TRBD2 on 5 matching bases. Sample: peripheral blood. The CDR3 DNA is TGTGCCAGCAGCCCCGGGAAAGGGGCCAACGTCCTGACTTTC. It specifies CASSPGKGANVLTF.